This TCR beta chain was captured in a study of T-cell memory formation after mild COVID-19. Overall study context: There were largely donor-specific TCR clusters. Broader study findings: There was no confirmation that second-wave clones peaking on day 37 were SARS-CoV-2 specific. The study found balanced CD4/CD8 in clones contracting day 15 to 85 and a CD4+ lean in later expanders. Memory sampled before infection contained some responding clones, suggesting cross-reactive memory joined.

The trim removed 5 bases at V and 4 bases at J, leaving 4 bases unmatched. This CDR3 contains 14 residues. The germline V gene encodes CDR1 SEHNR and CDR2 FQNEAQ (reference sequence). This clonotype has a handful of counts. The antigen is undetermined. TCRdb reprocessed the 5' RACE reads with MiXCR, giving one entry per CDR3 protein. The sample carries approximately 300,000 distinct CDR3 sequences, 8.2% recorded once. V gene TRBV7-9 combines with J gene TRBJ2-3; 9 bases fit TRBD2. The TCR comes from a man in his late teens or twenties who had mild COVID-19 (a few samples of this study predate the infection). Cell type and time point are not known. Sequencing input: PBMCs or a T cell subset sorted from them (not recorded which). The CDR3 bases are TGTGCCAGCAGCGAAGCGGGGGGAGCAGATACGCAGTATTTT. This translates into CASSEAGGADTQYF.